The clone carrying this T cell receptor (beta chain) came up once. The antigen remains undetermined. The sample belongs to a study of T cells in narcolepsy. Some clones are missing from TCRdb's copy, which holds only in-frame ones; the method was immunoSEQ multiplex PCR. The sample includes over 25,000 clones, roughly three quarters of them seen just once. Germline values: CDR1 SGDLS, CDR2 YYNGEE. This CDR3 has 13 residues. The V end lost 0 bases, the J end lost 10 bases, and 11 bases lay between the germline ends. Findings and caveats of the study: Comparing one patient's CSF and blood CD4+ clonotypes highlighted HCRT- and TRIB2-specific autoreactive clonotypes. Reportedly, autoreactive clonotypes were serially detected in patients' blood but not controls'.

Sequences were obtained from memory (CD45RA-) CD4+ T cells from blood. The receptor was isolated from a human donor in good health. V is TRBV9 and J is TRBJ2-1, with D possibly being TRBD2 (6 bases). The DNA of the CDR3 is TGTGCCAGCAGCGTAGATGTCGGGAGAGAGCAGTTCTTC. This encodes CASSVDVGREQFF.